The TCR beta chain described here comes from a study of beta chain features in type 1 diabetes. Study overall: All of the samples together had around 110,000,000 sorted cells examined. Study-wide points: Patients with Type 1 diabetes showed moderately but significantly shorter TCRB CDR3s in all four CD4+ subsets.

The ends were cut back, 5 bases at V and 2 bases at J, with 13 bases in the middle. Germline V gene lookup returns CDR1 SEHNR and CDR2 FQNEAQ (reference sequence). This CDR3 is built from 14 residues. This clone was seen a few times. The antigen remains unidentified. The whole isolated RNA underwent reverse transcription, so sequencing captured expressed TCRB transcripts. Data came from immunoSEQ multiplex PCR; TCRdb stores just in-frame clones and leaves some out. Among a few hundred thousand clones listed, approximately 15% were seen once. Specimen: naive CD4+ T cells from blood. The chain links TRBV7-9 to TRBJ2-7, with D possibly TRBD2 on 5 matching bases. The clonotype was recovered from a man aged 18-30 years with type 1 diabetes. As DNA, the CDR3 is TGTGCCAGCAGCCCCACCGGGATCCCCTACGAGCAGTACTTC. Translation: CASSPTGIPYEQYF.